Given below is one T cell receptor (beta chain) in context. Its antigen is not yet known. Base qualities are not provided; no much larger clone lies one nucleotide away. This entry is derived from a study of T cells in Graves' hyperthyroidism and ophthalmopathy (dated by TCRdb to the late 2010s). Regarding the complete study: Peripheral blood samples were taken at initial diagnosis, before any treatment was given. To identify TCR V-J signatures that set the groups apart, the researchers used a discovery cohort of 95 to 100 patients, made up of 40 to 45 with Graves' ophthalmopathy and around 58 with stable Graves' hyperthyroidism. Whether ophthalmopathy could be predicted prospectively was tested in an independent validation cohort made up of 18 to 20 hyperthyroidism patients plus 17 patients who later progressed to ophthalmopathy. For training and testing, the 100 or so patients in the discovery cohort were randomly divided in a 7:3 ratio. The study also compared thyroid tissue and blood T-cell repertoires from over 5 Graves' hyperthyroidism patients. Once sampling was done, hyperthyroidism patients were given methimazole at a starting dose of 30 mg daily, whereas ophthalmopathy patients were given high-dose intravenous methylprednisolone. The paper reports TCR Vbeta CDR3 sequencing of roughly 140 peripheral blood samples: under 45 ophthalmopathy, over 70 hyperthyroidism and around 17 progressor patients.

Ophthalmopathy patients had moderately to severely active disease, with a Clinical Activity Score of 3 or more, a NOSPECS grade of 4 or more, and a disease duration of less than 3 months. Patients with uncontrolled infections, other autoimmune diseases, pregnancy or lactation were excluded. Clinical symptoms, serum thyroxine and TRAb, thyroid ultrasound, and orbital computed tomography formed the basis for the diagnoses. PBMCs were separated from 7.5 to 10 ml of fresh peripheral blood using Ficoll-Paque density gradient centrifugation. Trizol reagent was used to extract total RNA, and RNA quality was then checked on an Agilent 2100 Bioanalyzer. What the study reported, not specific to this receptor: Ophthalmopathy was separated from stable hyperthyroidism by a 13 V-J signature model, with approximately 89% sensitivity and about 81% specificity obtained in cross-validation and 80%/75% obtained in testing. During validation, the model predicted progression to ophthalmopathy a median of approximately 6 months ahead of onset, with 60% to 71% sensitivity and more than 72% specificity. Most expanded thyroid clonotypes (frequency above 0.001) were also found in blood, which suggests that blood repertoires may mirror thyroid immune responses. Sample size was not statistically predetermined, and investigators were not blinded to group allocation.

The TCR beta CDR3 regions were amplified from the RNA transcripts. A first-round RT-PCR of the TCR CDR3 used the HTBI primer set with the Qiagen OneStep RT-PCR kit. A second multiplex PCR round built the libraries, followed by size selection and purification. Sequencing of the libraries was done on an Illumina HiSeq2000 using paired-end 100 bp reads. In the original analysis: Raw data were processed with SOAPnuke, discarding reads with adapters, uncalled bases, mean Phred below 15, or no exact constant-primer or identifier match. High-quality paired reads were merged with COPE v1.2.5, and unique nucleotide sequences were defined as clonotypes. MiTCR v1.1 was used to align clonotypes to the IMGT TRBV, TRBD and TRBJ reference segments. Analysis was restricted to V-J combinations with a frequency above 0.0001, which covered 99% to 99.2% of repertoires. The TCS score was defined as F50 (clonal expansion) divided by E x V (chaos), with BLOSUM62-based TCRdist calculated between CDR3 peptides within each V-J. Welch's t-statistics and random forest reduced several hundred V-J features to fewer than 15, which were used in a naive Bayes classifier (R e1071). TCRdb itself trimmed the public reads at Q25 with fastp, ran MiXCR and retained productive beta chains. For every CDR3 protein sequence, its rows merge into one entry that carries the most common genes and DNA. Clone size and V and J calls follow TCRdb, not the original study. Recorded for this sample are 490,000 or so distinct CDR3 sequences; around a fifth of them occurred a single time. Jointly, the top ten make up about half of the sample.

The source of this sequence is a woman in her 70s with Graves' ophthalmopathy. The sequencing input was blood.

Here the CDR3 is given as CASSVGGANTEAFF. The nucleotide sequence reads TGTGCCAGCAGCGTCGGGGGGGCGAACACTGAAGCTTTCTTT. The receptor chain draws on TRBV9 and TRBJ1-1; the D gene is perhaps TRBD1, on 6 matching bases. The germline V gene specifies SGDLS as CDR1 and YYNGEE as CDR2. Trimming at the junction amounts to 2 bases on V and 1 base on J, and the germline ends lie 9 bases apart. The CDR3, cysteine through phenylalanine, is 14 amino acids long. Kept here is only the CDR3 DNA, which spans 42 bases and is read in frame from base 1.